The sequence of this T cell receptor (beta chain) was determined in a study of cytomegalovirus exposure and HLA in healthy donors. Study conclusions and caveats: Three CMV-associated chains proved CMV antigen-specific in vitro. In a later analysis, HLA-associated TCR beta chains were more clonally expanded than equally common others. According to an earlier analysis, most TCR beta V segments yielded productive rearrangements about 90% or about 30% of the time.

PCR was performed using 60 Vbeta and 13 Jbeta primers. Measured with immunoSEQ multiplex PCR; TCRdb has only the in-frame clones, and not every one. The table includes 150,000 to 200,000 clones, over 65% detected once. Germline V gene lookup returns CDR1 MNHEY and CDR2 SMNVEV (reference sequence). This CDR3 has 15 residues. Trimming shortened V by 2 bases and J by 7 bases, and 12 bases separated the two germline ends. To note about this clone: No antigen is known for it.

The J gene is TRBJ1-6, the V gene TRBV27, with D perhaps TRBD1 (5 bases). Sequenced sample: PBMCs. The clonotype originates from a man aged 60-69 years in good health and CMV-seronegative. The DNA for the CDR3 is TGTGCCAGCAGTTTAAAGTCAGGGCTGAATTCACCCCTCCACTTT. It is translated as CASSLKSGLNSPLHF.